This passage covers 2 T cell receptor beta chains from one sample sequenced in a study of OX40 agonist ivuxolimab in advanced cancers. Clones were read by immunoSEQ multiplex PCR, and TCRdb kept only the in-frame ones, dropping some. The data contain about 42,000 clones, 86% of them singletons. The sequenced sample was CD4+ or CD8+ T cells sorted from blood, obtained in a trial of the OX40 agonist ivuxolimab. The receptors come from an adult with an advanced solid tumor such as melanoma, head and neck, liver or kidney cancer.

The rearrangement joins TRBV4-1 to TRBJ2-7, with TRBD1 as a possible D gene (5 bases). The V gene's germline CDR1 is MGHRA and CDR2 YSYEKL. The CDR3 spans 15 residues. V was pared by 3 bases and J by 0 bases, with 12 bases between. CDR3 DNA sequence: TGCGCCAGCAGCCAGGGCGGCAGGGCCTCCTACGAGCAGTACTTC. This gives the protein CASSQGGRASYEQYF.

The chain combines TRBV11-1 with TRBJ2-3, with D unclear. CDR3 length: 14 amino acids. CDR1 SGHAT and CDR2 FQDESV come from the germline V gene (reference sequence). Trimming left V 2 bases short and J 2 bases short, with 8 bases between. In DNA, the CDR3 is TGTGCCAGCAGCTTAATAGGATTCACAGATACGCAGTATTTT. It translates to CASSLIGFTDTQYF.